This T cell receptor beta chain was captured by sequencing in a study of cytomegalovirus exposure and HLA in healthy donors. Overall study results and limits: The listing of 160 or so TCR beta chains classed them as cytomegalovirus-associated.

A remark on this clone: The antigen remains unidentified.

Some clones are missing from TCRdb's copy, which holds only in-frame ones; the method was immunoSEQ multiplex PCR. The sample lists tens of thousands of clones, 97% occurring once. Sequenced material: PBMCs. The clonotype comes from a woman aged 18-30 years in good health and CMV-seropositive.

This CDR3 reads CASSSGTVRSYEQYF. For the CDR3, the DNA is TGTGCCAGCAGTTCCGGGACAGTTCGCTCCTACGAGCAGTACTTC. The rearrangement uses TRBV6-6 and TRBJ2-7, with TRBD1 matching over 7 bases. Germline assignment: CDR1 MNHNY and CDR2 SVGAGI (reference sequence). V lost 4 bases to trimming and J lost 0 bases; unmatched junction nucleotides: 6. There are 15 residues in the CDR3.